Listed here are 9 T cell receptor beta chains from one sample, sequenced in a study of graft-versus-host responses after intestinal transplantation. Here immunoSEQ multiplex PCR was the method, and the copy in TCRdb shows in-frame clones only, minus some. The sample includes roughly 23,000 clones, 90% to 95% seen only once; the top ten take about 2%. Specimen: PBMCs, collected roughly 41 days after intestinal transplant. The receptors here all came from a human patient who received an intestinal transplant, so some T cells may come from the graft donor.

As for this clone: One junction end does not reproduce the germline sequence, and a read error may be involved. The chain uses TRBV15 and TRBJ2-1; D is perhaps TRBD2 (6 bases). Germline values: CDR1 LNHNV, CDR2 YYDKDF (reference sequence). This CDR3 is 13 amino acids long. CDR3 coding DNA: TGTGCCACCAGCGGAGAGATCGTCCGGGAGCGGTTCTTC. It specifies CATSGEIVRERFF.

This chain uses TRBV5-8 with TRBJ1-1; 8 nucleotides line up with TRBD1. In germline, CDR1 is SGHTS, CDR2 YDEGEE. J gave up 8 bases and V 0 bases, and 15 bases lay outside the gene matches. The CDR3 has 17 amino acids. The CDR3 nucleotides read TGTGCCAGCAGCTTGGAGGGCTACAGGGGGGTTAGTAGAGAAGCTTTCTTT. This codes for CASSLEGYRGVSREAFF.

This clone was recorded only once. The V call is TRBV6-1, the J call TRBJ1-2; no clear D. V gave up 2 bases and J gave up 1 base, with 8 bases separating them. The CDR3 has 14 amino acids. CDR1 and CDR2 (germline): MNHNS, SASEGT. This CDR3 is CASSENSRNYGYTF. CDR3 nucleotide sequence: TGTGCCAGCAGTGAAAACAGCCGTAACTATGGCTACACCTTC.

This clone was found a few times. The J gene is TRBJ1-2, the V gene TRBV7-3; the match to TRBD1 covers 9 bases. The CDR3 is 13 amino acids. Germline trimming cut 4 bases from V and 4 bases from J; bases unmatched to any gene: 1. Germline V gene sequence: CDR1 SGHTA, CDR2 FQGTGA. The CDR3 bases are TGTGCCAGCAGCTCGACAGGGGGCTATGGCTACACCTTC. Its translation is CASSSTGGYGYTF.

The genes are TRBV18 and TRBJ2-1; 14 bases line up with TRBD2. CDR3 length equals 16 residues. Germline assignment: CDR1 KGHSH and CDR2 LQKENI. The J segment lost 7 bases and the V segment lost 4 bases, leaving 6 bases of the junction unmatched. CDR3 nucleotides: TGTGCCAGCTCACTTCGACTAGCGGGAGGGTGGAATGAGCAGTTCTTC. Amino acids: CASSLRLAGGWNEQFF.

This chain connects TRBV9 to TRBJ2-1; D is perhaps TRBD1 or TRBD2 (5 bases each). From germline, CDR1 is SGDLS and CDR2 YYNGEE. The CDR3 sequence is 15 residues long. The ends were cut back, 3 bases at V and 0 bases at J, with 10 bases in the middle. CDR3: CASSAPGASYNEQFF. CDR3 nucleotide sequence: TGTGCCAGCAGCGCGCCCGGGGCCTCCTACAATGAGCAGTTCTTC.

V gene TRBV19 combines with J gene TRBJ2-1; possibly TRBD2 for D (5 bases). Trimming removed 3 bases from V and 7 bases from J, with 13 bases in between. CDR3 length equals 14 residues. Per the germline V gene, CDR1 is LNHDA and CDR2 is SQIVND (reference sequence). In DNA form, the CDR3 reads TGTGCCAGTAGTATTGACCGGGATCTTAATGAGCAGTTCTTC. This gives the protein CASSIDRDLNEQFF.

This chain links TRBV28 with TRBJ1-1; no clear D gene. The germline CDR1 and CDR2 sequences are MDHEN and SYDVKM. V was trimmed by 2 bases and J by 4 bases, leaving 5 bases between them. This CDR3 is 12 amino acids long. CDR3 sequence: CASSLKGTEAFF. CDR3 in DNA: TGTGCCAGCAGTTTAAAGGGCACTGAAGCTTTCTTT.

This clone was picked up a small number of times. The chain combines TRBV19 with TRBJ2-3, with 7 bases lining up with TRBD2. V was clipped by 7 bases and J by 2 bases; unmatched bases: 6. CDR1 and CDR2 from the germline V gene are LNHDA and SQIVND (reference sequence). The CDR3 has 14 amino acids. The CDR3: CASTQAGLTDTQYF. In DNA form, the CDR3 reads TGTGCCAGTACCCAAGCGGGACTCACAGATACGCAGTATTTT. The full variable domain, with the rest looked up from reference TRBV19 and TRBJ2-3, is DGGITQSPKYLFRKEGQNVTLSCEQNLNHDAMYWYRQDPGQGLRLIYYSQIVNDFQKGDIAEGYSVSREKKESFPLTVTSAQKNPTAFYLCASTQAGLTDTQYFGPGTRLTVL.